This T cell receptor (beta chain) emerged from a study of OX40 agonist ivuxolimab in advanced cancers. Across the whole study: The dose-escalation cohort had hepatocellular carcinoma, melanoma, renal cell or head and neck cancer. The dose-escalation cohort was about 80% male, with a mean age of about 56 years, ranging roughly 23 to 90.

Only in-frame clones appear in the TCRdb table, and some are missing; sequencing was by immunoSEQ multiplex PCR. The table records approximately 49,000 clones, roughly four fifths of them present only once. This TCR came from an adult with an advanced solid tumor such as melanoma, head and neck, liver or kidney cancer. The input for sequencing was CD4+ or CD8+ T cells sorted from blood, taken in a trial of the OX40 agonist ivuxolimab.

The CDR3 spells CASSPTDFLEQYF. The CDR3 DNA sequence: TGTGCCAGCAGCCCGACGGATTTTCTGGAGCAGTACTTC. The chain couples TRBV5-8 to TRBJ2-7; no clear D gene. The CDR3 is 13 residues long. Trimming took 4 bases from V and 7 from J, leaving 15 bases between them. The germline CDR1 and CDR2 sequences are SGHTS and YDEGEE. Looking up the rest from reference TRBV5-8 and TRBJ2-7 gives the full variable domain: EAGVTQSPTHLIKTRGQQATLRCSPISGHTSVYWYQQALGLGLQFLLWYDEGEERNRGNFPPRFSGRQFPNYSSELNVNALELEDSALYLCASSPTDFLEQYFGPGTRLTVT.